This TCR beta chain derives from a study of blood T cell repertoires in COVID-19. The overall study: Samples representing acute and convalescent COVID-19 were sourced from the United States, Italy and Spain. The analysed material was cDNA or gDNA that came from T cells, B-cell-depleted T cells, or PBMCs.

Participants had their cohort set by participant-reported clinical history. In Cohort 3, a recovered donor had either two negative PCRs, clearance, or symptom resolution. Germline assignment: CDR1 MNHEY and CDR2 SMNVEV (reference sequence). The CDR3 totals 15 residues. V gave up 7 bases and J gave up 3 bases, with 19 bases separating them. The data were produced by immunoSEQ multiplex PCR, yet TCRdb's version contains in-frame clones alone and is incomplete. This sample yields some 330,000 clones, of which 92% are seen a single time; around 18% belongs to the top ten. The receptor was isolated from a woman aged 25 to 39 who had recovered from COVID-19. The V call is TRBV27, the J call TRBJ2-7; no firm D call. Sequenced sample: PBMCs or T cells enriched from blood (not recorded which). CDR3 in amino acids: CASTPSDTNNYEQYF. Written as DNA, the CDR3 is TGTGCCAGCACCCCCTCCGACACAAACAACTACGAGCAGTACTTC.